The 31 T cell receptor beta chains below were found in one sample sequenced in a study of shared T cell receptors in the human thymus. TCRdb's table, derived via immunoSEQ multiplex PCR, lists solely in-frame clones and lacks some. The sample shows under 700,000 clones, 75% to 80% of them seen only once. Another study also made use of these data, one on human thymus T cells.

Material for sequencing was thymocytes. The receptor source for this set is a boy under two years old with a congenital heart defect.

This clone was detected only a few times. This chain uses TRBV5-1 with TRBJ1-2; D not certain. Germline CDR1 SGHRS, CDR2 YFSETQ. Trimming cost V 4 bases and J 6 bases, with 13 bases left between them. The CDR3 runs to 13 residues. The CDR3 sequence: CASSLGPTDGYTF. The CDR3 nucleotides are TGCGCCAGCAGCCTGGGCCCAACTGATGGCTACACCTTC.

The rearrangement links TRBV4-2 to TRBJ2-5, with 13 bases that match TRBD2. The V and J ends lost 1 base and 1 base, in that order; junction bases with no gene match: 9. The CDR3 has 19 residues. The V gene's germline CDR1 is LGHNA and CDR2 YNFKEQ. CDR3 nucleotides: TGTGCCAGCAGCCAAGCCCCACTAGCGGGAGGGCCGGCCCAAGAGACCCAGTACTTC. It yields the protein CASSQAPLAGGPAQETQYF.

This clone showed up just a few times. The DNA for the CDR3 is TGTGCCAGCAGTCCACGTTCCGTCCCATCCCGTGCGGGGGACTCTGGGGCCAACGTCCTGACTTTC. As protein: CASSPRSVPSRAGDSGANVLTF. The chain couples TRBV27 to TRBJ2-6; TRBD2 agrees at 7 bases. Germline V lookup: CDR1 MNHEY, CDR2 SMNVEV (reference sequence). This CDR3 has 22 residues. After removal of 5 bases from V and 0 bases from J, the junction contained 22 bases not matched to a gene.

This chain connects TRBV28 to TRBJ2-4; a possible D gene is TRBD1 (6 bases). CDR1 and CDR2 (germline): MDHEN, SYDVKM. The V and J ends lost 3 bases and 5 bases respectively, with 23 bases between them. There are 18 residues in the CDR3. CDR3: CASSLETPTGKGENIQYF. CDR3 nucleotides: TGTGCCAGCAGTTTGGAGACCCCCACAGGGAAGGGGGAAAACATTCAGTACTTC.

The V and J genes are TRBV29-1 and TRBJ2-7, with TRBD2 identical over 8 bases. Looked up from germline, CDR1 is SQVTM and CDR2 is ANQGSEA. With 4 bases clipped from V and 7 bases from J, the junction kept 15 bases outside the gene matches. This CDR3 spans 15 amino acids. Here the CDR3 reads CSVGAAGGSLWEQYF. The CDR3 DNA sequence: TGCAGCGTTGGAGCCGCGGGGGGCTCCCTTTGGGAGCAGTACTTC.

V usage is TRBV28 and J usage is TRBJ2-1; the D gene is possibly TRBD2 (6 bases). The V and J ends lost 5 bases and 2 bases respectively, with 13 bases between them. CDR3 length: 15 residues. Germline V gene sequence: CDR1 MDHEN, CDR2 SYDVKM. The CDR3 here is CASSPGRRTYNEQFF. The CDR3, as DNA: TGTGCCAGCAGTCCCGGGAGACGAACCTACAATGAGCAGTTCTTC. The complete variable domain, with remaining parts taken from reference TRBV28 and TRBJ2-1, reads DVKVTQSSRYLVKRTGEKVFLECVQDMDHENMFWYRQDPGLGLRLIYFSYDVKMKEKGDIPEGYSVSREKKERFSLILESASTNQTSMYLCASSPGRRTYNEQFFGPGTRLTVL.

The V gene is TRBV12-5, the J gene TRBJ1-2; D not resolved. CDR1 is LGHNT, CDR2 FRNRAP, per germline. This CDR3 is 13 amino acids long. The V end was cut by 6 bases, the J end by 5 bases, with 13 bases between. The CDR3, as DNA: TGTGCTAGTGGCAGTACCGGGTGTTATGGCTACACCTTC. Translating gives CASGSTGCYGYTF.

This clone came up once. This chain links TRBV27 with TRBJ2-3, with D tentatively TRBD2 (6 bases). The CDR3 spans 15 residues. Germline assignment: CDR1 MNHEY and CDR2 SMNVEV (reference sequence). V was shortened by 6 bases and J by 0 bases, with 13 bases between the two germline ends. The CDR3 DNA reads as TGTGCCAGCAGAATCTTAGCGGATAGCACAGATACGCAGTATTTT. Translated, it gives CASRILADSTDTQYF.

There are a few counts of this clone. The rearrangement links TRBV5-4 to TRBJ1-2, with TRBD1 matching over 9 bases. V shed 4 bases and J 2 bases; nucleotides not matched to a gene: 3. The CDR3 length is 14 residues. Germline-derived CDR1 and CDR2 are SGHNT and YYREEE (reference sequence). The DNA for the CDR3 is TGTGCCAGCAGCCCCGGGACAGGGAACTATGGCTACACCTTC. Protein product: CASSPGTGNYGYTF. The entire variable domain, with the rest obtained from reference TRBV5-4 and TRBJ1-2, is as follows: ETGVTQSPTHLIKTRGQQVTLRCSSQSGHNTVSWYQQALGQGPQFIFQYYREEENGRGNFPPRFSGLQFPNYSSELNVNALELDDSALYLCASSPGTGNYGYTFGSGTRLTVV.

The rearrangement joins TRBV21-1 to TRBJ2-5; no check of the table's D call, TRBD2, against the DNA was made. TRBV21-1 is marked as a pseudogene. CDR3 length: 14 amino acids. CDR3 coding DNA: TGTGCCAGCAGCAAAGGTAAGGGGGGGGAGACCCAGTACTTC. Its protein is CASSKGKGGETQYF.

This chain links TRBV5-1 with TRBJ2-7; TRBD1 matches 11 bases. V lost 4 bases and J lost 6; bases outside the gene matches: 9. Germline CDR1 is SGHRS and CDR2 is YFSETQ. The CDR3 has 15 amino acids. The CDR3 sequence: CASSGGGQGVREQYF. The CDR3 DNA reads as TGCGCCAGCAGCGGGGGGGGACAGGGGGTTCGCGAGCAGTACTTC.

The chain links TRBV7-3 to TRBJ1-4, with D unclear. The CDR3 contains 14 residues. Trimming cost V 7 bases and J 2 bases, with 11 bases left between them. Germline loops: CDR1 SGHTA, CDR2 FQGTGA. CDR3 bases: TGTGCCAGCACCTCATCGGGGACTAATGAAAAACTGTTTTTT. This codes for CASTSSGTNEKLFF.

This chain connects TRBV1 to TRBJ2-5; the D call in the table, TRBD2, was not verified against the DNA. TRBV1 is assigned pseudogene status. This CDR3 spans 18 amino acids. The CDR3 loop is CTSSQGALAGINQETQYF. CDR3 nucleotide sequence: TGCACCAGCAGCCAAGGGGCTTTAGCGGGGATCAACCAAGAGACCCAGTACTTC.

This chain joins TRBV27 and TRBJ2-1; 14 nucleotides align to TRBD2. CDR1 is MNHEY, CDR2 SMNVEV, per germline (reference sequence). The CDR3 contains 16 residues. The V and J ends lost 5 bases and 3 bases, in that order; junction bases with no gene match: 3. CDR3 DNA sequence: TGTGCCAGCAGTCCGGGACTAGCGGGAGACTACAATGAGCAGTTCTTC. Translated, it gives CASSPGLAGDYNEQFF.

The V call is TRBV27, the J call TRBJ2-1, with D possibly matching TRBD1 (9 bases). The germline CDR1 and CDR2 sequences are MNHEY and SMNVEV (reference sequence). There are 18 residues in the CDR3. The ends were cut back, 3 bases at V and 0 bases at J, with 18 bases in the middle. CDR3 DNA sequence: TGTGCCAGCAGTTTGGGACAGGGACTAGGGAGCTCCTACAATGAGCAGTTCTTC. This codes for CASSLGQGLGSSYNEQFF.

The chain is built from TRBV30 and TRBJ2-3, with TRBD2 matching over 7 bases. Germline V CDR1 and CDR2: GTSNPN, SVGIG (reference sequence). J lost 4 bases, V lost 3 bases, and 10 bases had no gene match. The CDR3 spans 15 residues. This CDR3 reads CAWRGRTGGADTQYF. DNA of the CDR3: TGTGCCTGGAGGGGCAGGACGGGAGGAGCAGATACGCAGTATTTT.

CDR3 in DNA: TGTGCCAGCAGCTTAATCCCCCTCGCTGGGGGCGAAGAGACCCAGTACTTC. Translation gives CASSLIPLAGGEETQYF. This chain connects TRBV7-2 to TRBJ2-5, with a tentative D call TRBD1 (6 bases). This CDR3 comprises 17 residues. V was clipped by 2 bases and J by 3 bases, with 19 bases between them. Germline lookup yields CDR1 SGHTA and CDR2 FQGNSA.

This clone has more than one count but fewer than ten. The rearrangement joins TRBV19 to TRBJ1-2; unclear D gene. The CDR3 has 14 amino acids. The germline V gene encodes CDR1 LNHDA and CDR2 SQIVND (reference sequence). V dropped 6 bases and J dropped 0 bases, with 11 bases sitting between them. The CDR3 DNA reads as TGTGCCAGTAGCTGGTCAGTGACTAACTATGGCTACACCTTC. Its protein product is CASSWSVTNYGYTF.

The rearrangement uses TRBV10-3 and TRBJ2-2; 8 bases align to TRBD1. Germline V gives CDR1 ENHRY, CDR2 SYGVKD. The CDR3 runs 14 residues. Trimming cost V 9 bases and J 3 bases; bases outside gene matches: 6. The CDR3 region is CAIKTDRDTGELFF. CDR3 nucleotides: TGTGCCATAAAGACGGACAGGGACACCGGGGAGCTGTTTTTT.

CDR3 sequence reads: CASSLAGSYNEQFF. In DNA form, the CDR3 reads TGCGCCAGCTCACTAGCGGGGTCCTACAATGAGCAGTTCTTC. The V call is TRBV4-3, the J call TRBJ2-1, with 10 bases identical to TRBD2. J was trimmed by 1 base and V by 8 bases; bases with no gene match: 2. Germline V gene lookup returns CDR1 LGHNA and CDR2 YSLEER. The CDR3 sequence is 14 residues long.

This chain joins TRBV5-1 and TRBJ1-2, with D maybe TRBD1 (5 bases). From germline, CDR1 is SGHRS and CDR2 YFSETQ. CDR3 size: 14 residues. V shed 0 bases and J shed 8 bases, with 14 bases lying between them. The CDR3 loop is CASSLERRAGGYTF. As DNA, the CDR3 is TGCGCCAGCAGCTTGGAGCGCAGGGCTGGGGGCTACACCTTC.

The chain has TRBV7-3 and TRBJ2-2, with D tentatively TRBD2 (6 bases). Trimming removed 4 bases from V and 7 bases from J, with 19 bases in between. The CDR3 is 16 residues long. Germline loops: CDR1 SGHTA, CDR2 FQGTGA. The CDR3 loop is CASSSTPTSRFGELFF. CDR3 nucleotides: TGTGCCAGCAGCTCCACGCCCACTAGCCGCTTCGGGGAGCTGTTTTTT.

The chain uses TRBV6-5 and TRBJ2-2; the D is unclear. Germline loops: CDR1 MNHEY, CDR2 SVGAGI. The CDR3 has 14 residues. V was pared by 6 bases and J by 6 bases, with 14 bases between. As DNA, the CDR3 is TGTGCCAGCAGCCCCCGCCCTGAGGCCGGGGAGCTGTTTTTT. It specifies CASSPRPEAGELFF.

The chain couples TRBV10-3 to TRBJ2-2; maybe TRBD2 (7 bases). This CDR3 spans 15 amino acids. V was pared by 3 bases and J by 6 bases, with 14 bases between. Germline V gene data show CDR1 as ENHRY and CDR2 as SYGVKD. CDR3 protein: CAISESVGGPGELFF. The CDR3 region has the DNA TGTGCCATCAGTGAATCGGTCGGGGGGCCCGGGGAGCTGTTTTTT.

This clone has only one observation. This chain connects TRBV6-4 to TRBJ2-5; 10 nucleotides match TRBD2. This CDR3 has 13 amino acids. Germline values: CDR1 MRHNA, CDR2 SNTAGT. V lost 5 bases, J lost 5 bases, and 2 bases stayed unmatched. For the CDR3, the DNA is TGTGCCAGCAGTCTACTAGCGGGGGAGACCCAGTACTTC. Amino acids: CASSLLAGETQYF.

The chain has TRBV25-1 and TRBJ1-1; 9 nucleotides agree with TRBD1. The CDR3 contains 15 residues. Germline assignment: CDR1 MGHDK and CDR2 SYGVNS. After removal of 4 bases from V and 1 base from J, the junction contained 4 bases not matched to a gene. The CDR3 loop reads CASSGRGQGNTEAFF. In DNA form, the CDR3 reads TGTGCCAGCAGTGGCCGGGGACAGGGGAACACTGAAGCTTTCTTT.

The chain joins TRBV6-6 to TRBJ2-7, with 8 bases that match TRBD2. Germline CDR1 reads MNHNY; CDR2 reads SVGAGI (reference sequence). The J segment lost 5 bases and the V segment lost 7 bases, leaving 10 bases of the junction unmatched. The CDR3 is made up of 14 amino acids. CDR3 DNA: TGTGCCAGCACCCCGGGGACTAGAAGCCACGAGCAGTACTTC. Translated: CASTPGTRSHEQYF.

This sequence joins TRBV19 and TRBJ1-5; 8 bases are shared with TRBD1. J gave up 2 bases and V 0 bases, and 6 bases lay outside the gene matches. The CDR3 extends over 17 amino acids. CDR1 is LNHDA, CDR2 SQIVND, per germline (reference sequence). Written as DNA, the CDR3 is TGTGCCAGTAGTATAGAAGGGGTGGACAGGGGCAATCAGCCCCAGCATTTT. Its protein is CASSIEGVDRGNQPQHF. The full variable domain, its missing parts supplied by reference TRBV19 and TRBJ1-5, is DGGITQSPKYLFRKEGQNVTLSCEQNLNHDAMYWYRQDPGQGLRLIYYSQIVNDFQKGDIAEGYSVSREKKESFPLTVTSAQKNPTAFYLCASSIEGVDRGNQPQHFGDGTRLSIL.

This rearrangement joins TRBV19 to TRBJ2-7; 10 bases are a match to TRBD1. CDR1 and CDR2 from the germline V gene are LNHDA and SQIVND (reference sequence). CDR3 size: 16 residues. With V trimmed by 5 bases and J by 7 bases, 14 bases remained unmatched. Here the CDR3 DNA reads TGTGCCAGTAGTTCCCCCCGCGGACAGGGGGTGGGAGAGCAGTACTTC. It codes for CASSSPRGQGVGEQYF.

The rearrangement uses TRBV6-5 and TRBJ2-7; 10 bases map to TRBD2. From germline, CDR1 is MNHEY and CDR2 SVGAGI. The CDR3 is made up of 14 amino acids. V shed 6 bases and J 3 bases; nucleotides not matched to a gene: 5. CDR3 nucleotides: TGTGCCAGCAGCCCTCAGCGGGAGGGCTACGAGCAGTACTTC. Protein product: CASSPQREGYEQYF.

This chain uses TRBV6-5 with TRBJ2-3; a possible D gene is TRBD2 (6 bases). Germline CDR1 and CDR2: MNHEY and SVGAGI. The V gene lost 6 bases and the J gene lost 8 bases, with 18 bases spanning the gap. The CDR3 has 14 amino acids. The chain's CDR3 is CASRLPDAGGTQYF. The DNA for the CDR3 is TGTGCCAGCAGGCTACCTGACGCCGGGGGTACGCAGTATTTT.